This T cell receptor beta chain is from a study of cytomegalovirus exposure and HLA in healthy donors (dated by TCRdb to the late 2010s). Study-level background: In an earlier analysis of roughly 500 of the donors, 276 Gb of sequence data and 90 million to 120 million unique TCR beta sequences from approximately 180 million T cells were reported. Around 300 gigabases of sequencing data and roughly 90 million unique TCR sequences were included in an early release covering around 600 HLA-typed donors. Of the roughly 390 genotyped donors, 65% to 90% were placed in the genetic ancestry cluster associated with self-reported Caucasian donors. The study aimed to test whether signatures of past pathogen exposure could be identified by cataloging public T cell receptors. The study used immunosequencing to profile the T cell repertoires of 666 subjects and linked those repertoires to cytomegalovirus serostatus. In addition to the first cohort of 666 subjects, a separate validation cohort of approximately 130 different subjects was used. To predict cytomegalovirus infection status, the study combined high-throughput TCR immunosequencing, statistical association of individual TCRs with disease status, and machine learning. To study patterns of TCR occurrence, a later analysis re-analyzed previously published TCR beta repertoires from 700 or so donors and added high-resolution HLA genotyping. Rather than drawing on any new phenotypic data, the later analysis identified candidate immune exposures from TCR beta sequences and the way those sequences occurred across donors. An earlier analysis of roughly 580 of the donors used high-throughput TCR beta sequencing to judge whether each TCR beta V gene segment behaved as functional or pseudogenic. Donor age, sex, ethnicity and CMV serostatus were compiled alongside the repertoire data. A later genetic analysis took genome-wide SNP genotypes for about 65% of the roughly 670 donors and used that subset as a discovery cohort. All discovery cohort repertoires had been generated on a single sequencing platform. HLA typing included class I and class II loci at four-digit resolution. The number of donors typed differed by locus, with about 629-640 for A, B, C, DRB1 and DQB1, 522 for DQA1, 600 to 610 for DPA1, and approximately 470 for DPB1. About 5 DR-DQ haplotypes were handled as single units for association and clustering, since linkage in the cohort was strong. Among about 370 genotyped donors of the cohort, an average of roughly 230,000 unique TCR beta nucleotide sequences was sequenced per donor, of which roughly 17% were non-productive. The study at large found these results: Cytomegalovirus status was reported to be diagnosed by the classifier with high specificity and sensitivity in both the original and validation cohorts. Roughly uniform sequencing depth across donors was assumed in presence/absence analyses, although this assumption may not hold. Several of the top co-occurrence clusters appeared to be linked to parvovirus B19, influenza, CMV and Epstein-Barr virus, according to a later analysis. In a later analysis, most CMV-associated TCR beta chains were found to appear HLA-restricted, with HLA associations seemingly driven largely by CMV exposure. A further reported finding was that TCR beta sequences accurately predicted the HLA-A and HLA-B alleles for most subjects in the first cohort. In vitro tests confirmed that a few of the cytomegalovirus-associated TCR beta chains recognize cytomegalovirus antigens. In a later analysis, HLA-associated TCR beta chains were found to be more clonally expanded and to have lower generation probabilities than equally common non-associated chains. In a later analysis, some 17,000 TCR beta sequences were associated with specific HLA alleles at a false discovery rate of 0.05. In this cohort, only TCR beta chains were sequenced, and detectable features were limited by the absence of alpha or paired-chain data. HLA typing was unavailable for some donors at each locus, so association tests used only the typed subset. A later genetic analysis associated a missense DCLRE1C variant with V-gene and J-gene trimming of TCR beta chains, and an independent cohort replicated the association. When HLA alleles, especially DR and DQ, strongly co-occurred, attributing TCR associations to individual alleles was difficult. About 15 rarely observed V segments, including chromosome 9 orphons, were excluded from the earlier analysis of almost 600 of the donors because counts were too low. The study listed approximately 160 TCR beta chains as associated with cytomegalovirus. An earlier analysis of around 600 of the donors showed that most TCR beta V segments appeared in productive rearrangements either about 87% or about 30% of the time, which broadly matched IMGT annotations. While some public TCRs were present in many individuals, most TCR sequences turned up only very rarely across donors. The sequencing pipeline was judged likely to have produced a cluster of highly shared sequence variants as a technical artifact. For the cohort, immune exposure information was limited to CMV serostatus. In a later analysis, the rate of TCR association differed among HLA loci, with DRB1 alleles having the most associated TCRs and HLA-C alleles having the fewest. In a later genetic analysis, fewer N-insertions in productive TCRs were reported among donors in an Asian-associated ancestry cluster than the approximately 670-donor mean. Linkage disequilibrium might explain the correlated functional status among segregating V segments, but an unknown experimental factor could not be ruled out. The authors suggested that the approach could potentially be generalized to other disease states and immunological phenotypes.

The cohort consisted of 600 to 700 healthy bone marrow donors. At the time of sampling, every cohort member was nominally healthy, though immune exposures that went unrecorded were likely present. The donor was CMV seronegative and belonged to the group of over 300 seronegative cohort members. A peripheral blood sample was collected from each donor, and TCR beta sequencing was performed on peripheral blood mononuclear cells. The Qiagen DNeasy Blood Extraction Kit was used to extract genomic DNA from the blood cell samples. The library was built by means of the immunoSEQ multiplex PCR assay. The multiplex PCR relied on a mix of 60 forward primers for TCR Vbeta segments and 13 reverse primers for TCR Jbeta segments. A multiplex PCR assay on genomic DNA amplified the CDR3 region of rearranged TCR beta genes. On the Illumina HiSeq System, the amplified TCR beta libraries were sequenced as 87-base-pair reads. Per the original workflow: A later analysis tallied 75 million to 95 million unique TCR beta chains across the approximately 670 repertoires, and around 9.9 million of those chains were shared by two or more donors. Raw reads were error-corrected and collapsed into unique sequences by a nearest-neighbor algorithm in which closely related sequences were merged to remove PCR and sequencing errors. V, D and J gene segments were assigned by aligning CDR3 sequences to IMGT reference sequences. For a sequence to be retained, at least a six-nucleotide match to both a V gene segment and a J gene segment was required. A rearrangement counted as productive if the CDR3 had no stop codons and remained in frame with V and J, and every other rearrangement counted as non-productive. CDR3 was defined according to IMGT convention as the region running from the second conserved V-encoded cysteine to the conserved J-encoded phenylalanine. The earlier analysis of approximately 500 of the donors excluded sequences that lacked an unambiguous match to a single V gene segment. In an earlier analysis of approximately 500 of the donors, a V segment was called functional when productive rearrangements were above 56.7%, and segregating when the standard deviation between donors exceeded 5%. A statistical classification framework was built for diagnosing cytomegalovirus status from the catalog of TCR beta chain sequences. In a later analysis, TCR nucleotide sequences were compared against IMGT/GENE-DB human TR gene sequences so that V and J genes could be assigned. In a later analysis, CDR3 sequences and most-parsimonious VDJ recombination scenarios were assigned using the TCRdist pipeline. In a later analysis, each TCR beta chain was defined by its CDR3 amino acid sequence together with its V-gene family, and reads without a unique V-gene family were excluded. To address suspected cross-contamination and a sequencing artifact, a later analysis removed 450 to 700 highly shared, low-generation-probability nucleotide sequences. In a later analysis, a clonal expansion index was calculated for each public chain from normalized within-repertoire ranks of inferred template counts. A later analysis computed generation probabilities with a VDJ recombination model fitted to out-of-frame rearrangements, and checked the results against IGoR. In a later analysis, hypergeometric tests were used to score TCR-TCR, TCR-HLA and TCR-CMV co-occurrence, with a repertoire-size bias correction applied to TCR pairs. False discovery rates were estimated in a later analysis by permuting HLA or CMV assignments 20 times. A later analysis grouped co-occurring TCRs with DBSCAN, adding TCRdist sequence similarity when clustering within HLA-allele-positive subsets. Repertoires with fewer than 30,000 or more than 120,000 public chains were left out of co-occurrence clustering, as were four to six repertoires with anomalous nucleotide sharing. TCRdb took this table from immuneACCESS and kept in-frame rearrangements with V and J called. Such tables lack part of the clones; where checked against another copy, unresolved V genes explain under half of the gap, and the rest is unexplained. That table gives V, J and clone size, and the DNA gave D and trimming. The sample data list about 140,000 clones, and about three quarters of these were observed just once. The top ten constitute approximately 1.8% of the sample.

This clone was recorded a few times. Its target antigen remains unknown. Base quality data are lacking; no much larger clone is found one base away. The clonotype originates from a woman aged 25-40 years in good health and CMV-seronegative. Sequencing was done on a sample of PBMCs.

The nucleotides read TGTGCCAGTAGTATTCTAACTAATCAAGAGACCCAGTACTTC. Its coded protein is CASSILTNQETQYF. The V and J segments used are TRBV19 and TRBJ2-5; the D gene cannot be named for sure. The germline V gene (reference sequence) sets CDR1 to LNHDA and CDR2 to SQIVND. Trimming at the junction amounts to 3 bases on V and 2 bases on J, and the germline ends lie 10 bases apart. CDR3 length: 14 amino acids, cysteine to phenylalanine. Kept here is only the CDR3 DNA, which spans 42 bases and is read in frame from base 1.